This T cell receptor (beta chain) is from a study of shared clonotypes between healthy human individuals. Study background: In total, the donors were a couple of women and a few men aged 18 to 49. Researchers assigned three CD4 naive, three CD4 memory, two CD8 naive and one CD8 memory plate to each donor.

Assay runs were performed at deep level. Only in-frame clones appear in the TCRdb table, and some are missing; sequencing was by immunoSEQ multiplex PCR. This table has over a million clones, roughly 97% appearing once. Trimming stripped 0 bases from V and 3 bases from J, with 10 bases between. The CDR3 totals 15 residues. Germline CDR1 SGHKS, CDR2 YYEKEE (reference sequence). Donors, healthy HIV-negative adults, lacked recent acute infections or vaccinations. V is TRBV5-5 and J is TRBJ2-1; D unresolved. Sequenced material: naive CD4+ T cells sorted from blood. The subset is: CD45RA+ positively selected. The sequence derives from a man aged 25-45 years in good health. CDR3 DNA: TGTGCCAGCAGCTTGGTTGCGGCCCTCTACAATGAGCAGTTCTTC. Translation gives CASSLVAALYNEQFF.